Given below is one TCR beta chain in context. Its matching antigen is unknown. The data were taken from a study of CD8 T cells in ankylosing spondylitis. Findings of the study overall: According to the report, clones linked to the disease were significantly enriched in matched synovial fluid samples taken from ankylosing spondylitis patients. Clones linked with disease were CD8+ and fairly uncommon in the peripheral blood. Blood of patients with ankylosing spondylitis appeared to be characterized by a TCR beta motif of about 8 highly homologous variants.

Using its own MiXCR run on the 5' RACE reads, TCRdb lists one record per CDR3 protein. The table includes 300,000 to 400,000 distinct CDR3 sequences, about 15% detected once. Germline CDR1 is SEHNR and CDR2 is FQNEAQ (reference sequence). V dropped 5 bases and J dropped 2; count of bases not matched to a gene: 9. This CDR3 has 15 amino acids. This rearrangement joins TRBV7-9 to TRBJ2-7, with TRBD1 matching over 7 bases. Sequences were obtained from blood, either unsorted or a sorted T cell fraction (not recorded which). The TCR sequence derives from a male donor with ankylosing spondylitis or in good health (not recorded which). Here the CDR3 reads CASSPPRTGAYEQYF. CDR3 sequence (DNA): TGTGCCAGCAGCCCCCCAAGAACAGGGGCCTACGAGCAGTACTTC.